The 27 T cell receptor beta chains reported below all come from one sample, sequenced in a study of OX40 agonist ivuxolimab in advanced cancers. Sequencing used immunoSEQ multiplex PCR; TCRdb keeps in-frame clones, though not all of them. The sample yields fewer than 40,000 clones, over 60% seen once. The sequencing here drew on CD4+ or CD8+ T cells sorted from blood, taken in a trial of the OX40 agonist ivuxolimab. Source of these receptors: an adult with an advanced solid tumor such as melanoma, head and neck, liver or kidney cancer.

The chain has TRBV19 and TRBJ1-3; D gene uncertain. This CDR3 comprises 13 residues. With 11 bases removed from V and 0 bases from J, the gap between germline ends came to 11 bases. Germline CDR1 is LNHDA and CDR2 is SQIVND (reference sequence). The DNA for the CDR3 is TGTGCCGCACGCACACTCTCTGGAAACACCATATATTTT. This translates into CAARTLSGNTIYF.

V is TRBV5-1 and J is TRBJ2-7, with 8 bases matching TRBD1. Trimming at V came to 4 bases and at J to 4 bases, leaving 7 bases not matched to a gene. The CDR3 length is 14 residues. The germline gives CDR1 SGHRS, CDR2 YFSETQ. The CDR3 protein is CASSRTGGEYEQYF. In nucleotides, the CDR3 is TGCGCCAGCAGCCGCACAGGGGGTGAATACGAGCAGTACTTC.

This clone was recorded once. The V and J genes are TRBV7-2 and TRBJ2-3; 9 bases match TRBD1. CDR1 is SGHTA, CDR2 FQGNSA, per germline. This CDR3 is built from 14 residues. V lost 5 bases and J lost 2; bases outside the gene matches: 2. The CDR3 here is CASSLQGATDTQYF. The CDR3 bases are TGTGCCAGCAGCCTACAGGGGGCCACAGATACGCAGTATTTT.

This rearrangement joins TRBV28 to TRBJ1-1, with TRBD1 matching over 9 bases. The length of the CDR3 is 16 residues. Looked up from germline, CDR1 is MDHEN and CDR2 is SYDVKM. The junction had 4 bases not matched to a gene; V was cut back by 2 bases and J by 0 bases. CDR3 sequence reads: CASSLRGQGMNTEAFF. CDR3 nucleotides: TGTGCCAGCAGTTTAAGAGGACAGGGGATGAACACTGAAGCTTTCTTT.

CDR3 DNA sequence: TGCGCCAGCAGTGTATTTGGTGATCGGGAGACCCAGTACTTC. It yields the protein CASSVFGDRETQYF. The V call is TRBV10-1, the J call TRBJ2-5; the D is unclear. The CDR3 extends over 14 amino acids. Trimming took 4 bases from V and 5 from J, leaving 14 bases between them. Germline V gives CDR1 WNHNN, CDR2 SYGVQD (reference sequence).

Here the CDR3 DNA reads TGTGCCAGCAGTCTGGGTCAGCCCCAGCATTTT. Translation: CASSLGQPQHF. The chain couples TRBV28 to TRBJ1-5; the D is unclear. The CDR3 loop spans 11 amino acids. V was trimmed by 5 bases and J by 6 bases, leaving 5 bases between them. Germline CDR1 MDHEN, CDR2 SYDVKM.

This clone was recorded once. This chain joins TRBV6-1 and TRBJ2-7; 8 bases fit TRBD1. J gave up 3 bases and V 4 bases, and 8 bases lay outside the gene matches. The germline gives CDR1 MNHNS, CDR2 SASEGT. The CDR3 consists of 15 residues. CDR3 amino acids: CASSADRGVVYEQYF. The CDR3 DNA reads as TGTGCCAGCAGTGCAGACAGGGGTGTTGTCTACGAGCAGTACTTC.

About this clone itself: Other DNA sequences in the sample encode the same CDR3. The rearrangement joins TRBV6-1 to TRBJ1-2; D ambiguous. CDR1 and CDR2 (germline): MNHNS, SASEGT. V lost 5 bases, J lost 6 bases, and 16 bases lay in between. The CDR3 is 14 residues long. This CDR3 reads CASSRGGLRDGYTF. CDR3 in DNA: TGTGCCAGCAGTCGCGGAGGGCTGAGGGATGGCTACACCTTC.

Comment on this clone: Other DNA sequences in the same sample also yield this CDR3. This chain uses TRBV5-1 with TRBJ1-1; no clear D. V lost 0 bases to trimming and J lost 0 bases, with 9 bases between them. Germline CDR1 reads SGHRS; CDR2 reads YFSETQ. The CDR3 sequence is 15 residues long. The CDR3 spells CASSLAPGMNTEAFF. The CDR3, as DNA: TGCGCCAGCAGCTTGGCCCCAGGAATGAACACTGAAGCTTTCTTT.

The chain is built from TRBV19 and TRBJ2-3; TRBD2 is a possible D gene (6 bases). CDR1 LNHDA and CDR2 SQIVND come from the germline V gene (reference sequence). V dropped 4 bases and J dropped 2 bases, with 10 bases sitting between them. The CDR3 consists of 14 residues. The CDR3 DNA sequence: TGTGCCAGTAGTACGGAGGGATACACAGATACGCAGTATTTT. As protein: CASSTEGYTDTQYF.

The chain carries TRBV6-5 and TRBJ1-3; D is unresolved. The V end lost 6 bases, the J end lost 4 bases, and 13 bases lay between the germline ends. CDR1 and CDR2 (germline): MNHEY, SVGAGI. The CDR3 runs to 14 residues. The CDR3 nucleotides are TGTGCCAGCAGAATTACTGTAGGAGGAAACACCATATATTTT. This gives the protein CASRITVGGNTIYF.

V is TRBV10-3 and J is TRBJ2-2; D uncertain. The V end was cut by 0 bases, the J end by 1 base, with 6 bases between. Per the germline V gene, CDR1 is ENHRY and CDR2 is SYGVKD. The CDR3 loop spans 15 amino acids. The CDR3: CAISESSGNTGELFF. The CDR3, as DNA: TGTGCCATCAGTGAGTCGTCGGGGAACACCGGGGAGCTGTTTTTT.

The J gene is TRBJ2-5, the V gene TRBV29-1; D is unresolved. This CDR3 has 14 amino acids. V lost 4 bases to trimming and J lost 3 bases, with 15 bases between them. Germline V CDR1 and CDR2: SQVTM, ANQGSEA. The CDR3 reads CSVVGGRSKETQYF. The CDR3 DNA reads as TGCAGCGTTGTAGGCGGACGGAGCAAAGAGACCCAGTACTTC.

The chain combines TRBV2 with TRBJ1-5, with D possibly matching TRBD1 (5 bases). Trimming removed 8 bases from V and 2 bases from J, with 22 bases in between. CDR3 length equals 17 residues. Per germline, CDR1 SNHLY and CDR2 FYNNEI. The CDR3 nucleotides read TGTGCCAGCCGCCGGGACCTAGATGCGGATGGCAATCAGCCCCAGCATTTT. This gives the protein CASRRDLDADGNQPQHF.

The chain recombines TRBV6-4 with TRBJ2-2, with TRBD1 matching over 10 bases. This CDR3 contains 15 residues. Germline lookup yields CDR1 MRHNA and CDR2 SNTAGT. The V and J ends lost 3 bases and 5 bases, in that order; junction bases with no gene match: 3. CDR3 in DNA: TGTGCCAGCAGTGAACGGGACAGGGGTACCGGGGAGCTGTTTTTT. It encodes CASSERDRGTGELFF.

The V gene is TRBV2, the J gene TRBJ1-2; 9 nucleotides line up with TRBD1. With 6 bases clipped from V and 4 bases from J, the junction kept 21 bases outside the gene matches. Germline V gene sequence: CDR1 SNHLY, CDR2 FYNNEI. This CDR3 comprises 19 residues. The CDR3 sequence is CASRTGLGTGNSPGYGYTF. The CDR3 DNA follows: TGTGCCAGCAGGACGGGGTTAGGGACAGGGAATAGTCCTGGCTATGGCTACACCTTC.

This chain uses TRBV27 with TRBJ2-7, with D possibly TRBD2 on 7 matching bases. Trimming shortened V by 4 bases and J by 2 bases, and 18 bases separated the two germline ends. Germline assignment: CDR1 MNHEY and CDR2 SMNVEV (reference sequence). The CDR3 length is 16 residues. The CDR3: CASSWGRGATAYEQYF. The CDR3 nucleotides read TGTGCCAGCAGTTGGGGACGGGGGGCGACGGCCTACGAGCAGTACTTC.

V usage is TRBV6-5 and J usage is TRBJ2-7; D gene ambiguous. V lost 7 bases to trimming and J lost 2 bases, with 12 bases between them. Looked up from germline, CDR1 is MNHEY and CDR2 is SVGAGI. This CDR3 spans 13 amino acids. DNA for the CDR3: TGTGCCAGCACCGACGTGGGGACCTACGAGCAGTACTTC. The encoded protein is CASTDVGTYEQYF.

The chain employs TRBV5-1 and TRBJ1-1; D may be TRBD1 (6 bases). Trimming took off 0 bases at V and 1 base at J, with 7 bases between the two ends. The CDR3 extends over 14 amino acids. From germline, CDR1 is SGHRS and CDR2 YFSETQ. CDR3 DNA: TGCGCCAGCAGCTTGGACAGGGCGAACACTGAAGCTTTCTTT. It translates to CASSLDRANTEAFF.

This clone was seen a handful of times. The chain is built from TRBV30 and TRBJ2-2, with D tentatively TRBD2 (5 bases). Germline V gene data show CDR1 as GTSNPN and CDR2 as SVGIG (reference sequence). The CDR3 loop spans 16 amino acids. V lost 1 base to trimming and J lost 6 bases, with 18 bases between them. This CDR3 is CAWSGSTGWRAGELFF. CDR3 sequence (DNA): TGTGCCTGGAGTGGGAGTACGGGGTGGCGGGCCGGGGAGCTGTTTTTT.

The chain joins TRBV6-4 to TRBJ1-4, with 8 bases aligning to TRBD1. There are 14 residues in the CDR3. Germline lookup yields CDR1 MRHNA and CDR2 SNTAGT. V gave up 10 bases and J gave up 0 bases; unmatched junction bases: 4. The CDR3 loop is CAIGQGTTNEKLFF. Written as DNA, the CDR3 is TGTGCCATAGGACAGGGCACAACTAATGAAAAACTGTTTTTT.

V and J are TRBV5-6 and TRBJ1-2; the D gene is possibly TRBD1 (5 bases). V lost 6 bases and J 8 bases, leaving 20 bases between the germline ends. The CDR3 has 14 residues. Germline-derived CDR1 and CDR2 are SGHDT and YYEEEE. The CDR3 is CASNPGGPGWGYTF. DNA for the CDR3: TGTGCCAGCAACCCGGGGGGTCCCGGATGGGGCTACACCTTC.

The chain joins TRBV10-2 to TRBJ2-5, with 9 nucleotides matching TRBD1. Germline CDR1 and CDR2: WSHSY and SAAADI. With 6 bases clipped from V and 5 bases from J, the junction kept 7 bases outside the gene matches. The CDR3 consists of 14 residues. CDR3 sequence: CASRGTGSGETQYF. The CDR3, as DNA: TGCGCCAGCAGGGGGACAGGGAGCGGGGAGACCCAGTACTTC.

The J gene is TRBJ1-2, the V gene TRBV19, with D tentatively TRBD1 (6 bases). Trimming took 6 bases from V and 5 from J, leaving 13 bases between them. CDR1 LNHDA and CDR2 SQIVND come from the germline V gene (reference sequence). This CDR3 is 13 amino acids long. CDR3 protein: CASRPDRMYGYTF. The CDR3 DNA is TGTGCCAGTAGACCCGACAGGATGTATGGCTACACCTTC.

V and J are TRBV9 and TRBJ2-1; D is unresolved. V was clipped by 3 bases and J by 6 bases, with 13 bases between them. Germline assignment: CDR1 SGDLS and CDR2 YYNGEE. The CDR3 covers 14 residues. CDR3 protein: CASSADLWGNEQFF. For the CDR3, the DNA is TGTGCCAGCAGCGCAGACCTGTGGGGCAATGAGCAGTTCTTC.

V usage is TRBV2 and J usage is TRBJ2-5, with 8 bases identical to TRBD2. With 5 bases clipped from V and 5 bases from J, the junction kept 10 bases outside the gene matches. Germline-derived CDR1 and CDR2 are SNHLY and FYNNEI. This CDR3 region has 15 residues. The CDR3 region is CASSSGGAVDETQYF. For the CDR3, the DNA is TGTGCCAGCAGTTCCGGGGGGGCCGTGGATGAGACCCAGTACTTC.

The gene calls are TRBV7-2 and TRBJ1-3, with unresolved D. This CDR3 region has 14 residues. V was shortened by 5 bases and J by 2 bases, with 10 bases between the two germline ends. Germline CDR1 is SGHTA and CDR2 is FQGNSA. Here the CDR3 reads CASSRNGAGNTIYF. The CDR3 bases are TGTGCCAGCAGCCGAAATGGGGCTGGAAACACCATATATTTT.